This TCR beta chain comes out of a study of T cells in Graves' hyperthyroidism and ophthalmopathy. The PBMCs were taken from approximately 9.7 ml of fresh peripheral blood. It was RNA transcripts that yielded the amplified TCR beta CDR3 regions. First-round RT-PCR with HTBI primers amplified the TCR CDR3 region. Each CDR3 protein is one row after TCRdb ran MiXCR on the multiplex PCR reads. Of some 500,000 distinct CDR3 sequences listed, roughly a quarter are singletons. Germline lookup yields CDR1 DFQATT and CDR2 SNEGSKA (reference sequence). V lost 6 bases and J lost 3, with 14 bases in between. This CDR3 is 13 amino acids long. Study-level findings and limits: Ophthalmopathy could be told apart from stable hyperthyroidism with a 13 V-J model.

This clonotype has just one count. Its matching antigen is unknown. A much larger clone lies one base from this, so it may be a read error. This clonotype originated in a woman under 40 with Graves' ophthalmopathy. What was sequenced was blood. The chain combines TRBV20-1 with TRBJ1-1; maybe TRBD1 (6 bases). The CDR3: CSAAGVDYTEAFF. DNA of the CDR3: TGCAGTGCCGCAGGGGTGGATTACACTGAAGCTTTCTTT.